This is a list of T cell receptor beta chains from one sample in a study of T cell responses to AZD1222 COVID-19 vaccine. This table comes from immunoSEQ multiplex PCR, and its TCRdb copy is limited to in-frame clones, with some not included. In the table there are tens of thousands of clones, approximately 90% of which are singletons. The source was peripheral blood, collected on day 0 of AZD1222 vaccination. These receptors were collected from an adult in good health. Each CDR3 is given with its conserved first and last residue. Each record gives: clone size, V gene, D gene, J gene, CDR3 DNA, CDR3 protein. D genes are given only for firm matches. Only some rows state a clone size, as once, few, many or a class for expanded clones.

clone size: .
V gene: TRBV5-1
D gene: TRBD1
J gene: TRBJ2-1
CDR3 DNA: TGCGCCAGCAGCATTGGACAGGCCCCACAACTAAACAATGAGCAGTTCTTC
CDR3 protein: CASSIGQAPQLNNEQFF

clone size: .
V gene: TRBV5-1
D gene: .
J gene: TRBJ1-4
CDR3 DNA: TGCGCCAGCAATAGTGGCGGGGAAGAAAAACTGTTTTTT
CDR3 protein: CASNSGGEEKLFF

clone size: .
V gene: TRBV5-4
D gene: .
J gene: TRBJ2-3
CDR3 DNA: TGTGCCAGCAGCTTGGCCGGAAGGGGCGCCACAGATACGCAGTATTTT
CDR3 protein: CASSLAGRGATDTQYF

clone size: .
V gene: TRBV6-5
D gene: .
J gene: TRBJ1-1
CDR3 DNA: TGTGCCTCCCTCCAATCCGGGACACCAAACACTGAAGCTTTCTTT
CDR3 protein: CASLQSGTPNTEAFF

clone size: .
V gene: TRBV19
D gene: TRBD2
J gene: TRBJ2-2
CDR3 DNA: TGTGCCAGTAGTATAAGTGGGACTAGCGGGGCGGGCACCGGGGAGCTGTTTTTT
CDR3 protein: CASSISGTSGAGTGELFF

clone size: .
V gene: TRBV2
D gene: .
J gene: TRBJ1-1
CDR3 DNA: TGTGCCAGCAGTGCCGAACAGGTGAACACTGAAGCTTTCTTT
CDR3 protein: CASSAEQVNTEAFF

clone size: .
V gene: TRBV5-1
D gene: TRBD1
J gene: TRBJ1-3
CDR3 DNA: TGCGCCAGCAGCTTGGGGCAGGGGGTCGGTCGAAACACCATATATTTT
CDR3 protein: CASSLGQGVGRNTIYF

clone size: .
V gene: TRBV19
D gene: TRBD2
J gene: TRBJ2-7
CDR3 DNA: TGTGCCAGTAGGAGGATAGCGGGGGGAGCATACGAGCAGTACTTC
CDR3 protein: CASRRIAGGAYEQYF

clone size: .
V gene: TRBV12-3/TRBV12-4
D gene: .
J gene: TRBJ2-1
CDR3 DNA: TGTGCCAGCAGTCCCAGACTAGACAATGAGCAGTTCTTC
CDR3 protein: CASSPRLDNEQFF

clone size: once
V gene: TRBV18
D gene: .
J gene: TRBJ1-2
CDR3 DNA: TGTGCCAGCTCACCACCTGGGGCCAATGGTGGCTACACCTTC
CDR3 protein: CASSPPGANGGYTF

clone size: .
V gene: TRBV18
D gene: .
J gene: TRBJ1-6
CDR3 DNA: TGTGCCAGCTCACCCGACCGGGACACTAATAATTCACCCCTCCACTTT
CDR3 protein: CASSPDRDTNNSPLHF

clone size: .
V gene: TRBV11-2
D gene: .
J gene: TRBJ2-1
CDR3 DNA: TGTGCCAGCAGCTTATTAACCGGGGGGCTATACAATGAGCAGTTCTTC
CDR3 protein: CASSLLTGGLYNEQFF

clone size: .
V gene: TRBV28
D gene: .
J gene: TRBJ1-4
CDR3 DNA: TGTGCCAGCAGTTTGTCCATGGCTAATGAAAAACTGTTTTTT
CDR3 protein: CASSLSMANEKLFF

clone size: .
V gene: TRBV6-5
D gene: TRBD1
J gene: TRBJ1-4
CDR3 DNA: TGTGCCAGCAGTTACCCGGGACAGGATGAAAAACTGTTTTTT
CDR3 protein: CASSYPGQDEKLFF

clone size: .
V gene: TRBV12-2
D gene: .
J gene: TRBJ1-6
CDR3 DNA: TGTGCAAGTCGCTTAGCGGACAGCTCCTATAATTCACCCCTCCACTTT
CDR3 protein: CASRLADSSYNSPLHF

clone size: .
V gene: TRBV29-1
D gene: TRBD1
J gene: TRBJ1-2
CDR3 DNA: TGCAGCGTTATAGACAGGGAAAACTATGGCTACACCTTC
CDR3 protein: CSVIDRENYGYTF

clone size: .
V gene: TRBV5-1
D gene: .
J gene: TRBJ2-6
CDR3 DNA: TGCGCCAGCAGCTTGACCCAGTCTGGGGCCAACGTCCTGACTTTC
CDR3 protein: CASSLTQSGANVLTF

clone size: .
V gene: TRBV6-6
D gene: .
J gene: TRBJ2-7
CDR3 DNA: TGTGCCAGCAACGTAAGGGAAAGTGACGAGCAGTACTTC
CDR3 protein: CASNVRESDEQYF

clone size: once
V gene: TRBV11-1
D gene: .
J gene: TRBJ1-4
CDR3 DNA: TGTGCCAGCAGCTCGGGACAATTTGAAAAACTGTTTTTT
CDR3 protein: CASSSGQFEKLFF

clone size: .
V gene: TRBV27
D gene: TRBD2
J gene: TRBJ2-5
CDR3 DNA: TGTGCCAGCAGTTTAGCGGGGGGCGAGACCCAGTACTTC
CDR3 protein: CASSLAGGETQYF

clone size: .
V gene: TRBV10-3
D gene: .
J gene: TRBJ1-6
CDR3 DNA: TGTGCGGGCCGAGCCGAAGGAGATTCACCCCTCCACTTT
CDR3 protein: CAGRAEGDSPLHF

clone size: .
V gene: TRBV6-5
D gene: .
J gene: TRBJ1-2
CDR3 DNA: TGTGCCACCCGAGTTTTTGGGGCAGCTGGCTACACCTTC
CDR3 protein: CATRVFGAAGYTF

clone size: few
V gene: TRBV27
D gene: .
J gene: TRBJ1-1
CDR3 DNA: TGTGCCAGCAGTTTAGTGGGCCATGAAGCTTTCTTT
CDR3 protein: CASSLVGHEAFF

clone size: few
V gene: TRBV5-1
D gene: .
J gene: TRBJ2-2
CDR3 DNA: TGCGCCAGCAGTTACCAGGGGAACACCGGGGAGCTGTTTTTT
CDR3 protein: CASSYQGNTGELFF

clone size: .
V gene: TRBV18
D gene: .
J gene: TRBJ1-3
CDR3 DNA: TGTGCCAGCTCACCATTTGCTGGCAGCTCTGGAAACACCATATATTTT
CDR3 protein: CASSPFAGSSGNTIYF

clone size: many
V gene: TRBV7-8
D gene: .
J gene: TRBJ1-5
CDR3 DNA: TGTGCCAGCAGCTTAGGAGGGACCCAGCCCCAGCATTTT
CDR3 protein: CASSLGGTQPQHF

clone size: .
V gene: TRBV12-3/TRBV12-4
D gene: .
J gene: TRBJ2-3
CDR3 DNA: TGTGCCAGCAGTTTTCCTGGCACAGATACGCAGTATTTT
CDR3 protein: CASSFPGTDTQYF

clone size: .
V gene: TRBV18
D gene: .
J gene: TRBJ1-2
CDR3 DNA: TGTGCCAGCTCACCGCGCCGGGGCGAGTATGGCTACACCTTC
CDR3 protein: CASSPRRGEYGYTF

clone size: .
V gene: TRBV6-5
D gene: TRBD1
J gene: TRBJ1-2
CDR3 DNA: TGTGCCAGCAGTTACTCTCGACAGGGGGCCGCTGGCTACACCTTC
CDR3 protein: CASSYSRQGAAGYTF

clone size: .
V gene: TRBV7-9
D gene: .
J gene: TRBJ1-1
CDR3 DNA: TGTGCCAGCAGCTCCCAGCAGGGGTTTGTTACTGAAGCTTTCTTT
CDR3 protein: CASSSQQGFVTEAFF

clone size: few
V gene: TRBV7-3
D gene: .
J gene: TRBJ1-1
CDR3 DNA: TGTGCCAGCAGCGAAACAGGGAGGGCTGAAGCTTTCTTT
CDR3 protein: CASSETGRAEAFF

clone size: .
V gene: TRBV28
D gene: TRBD1
J gene: TRBJ2-1
CDR3 DNA: TGTGCCAGCAGTTTCGCTAGGACAGGCCCCAATGAGCAGTTCTTC
CDR3 protein: CASSFARTGPNEQFF

clone size: .
V gene: TRBV19
D gene: .
J gene: TRBJ2-7
CDR3 DNA: TGTGCCAGTAGTATCGACAAGAAACAGTACTTC
CDR3 protein: CASSIDKKQYF

clone size: .
V gene: TRBV5-6
D gene: .
J gene: TRBJ1-2
CDR3 DNA: TGTGCCAGCAGCTTAGAGATCGGCTACACCTTC
CDR3 protein: CASSLEIGYTF

clone size: .
V gene: TRBV28
D gene: TRBD2
J gene: TRBJ2-1
CDR3 DNA: TGTGCCAGCAGATCTAGCGGGGGGATTAATGAGCAGTTCTTC
CDR3 protein: CASRSSGGINEQFF

clone size: .
V gene: TRBV6-1
D gene: TRBD1
J gene: TRBJ1-6
CDR3 DNA: TGTGCCAGCAGTGAACAGGGGGCTGGGAATTCACCCCTCCACTTT
CDR3 protein: CASSEQGAGNSPLHF

clone size: .
V gene: TRBV28
D gene: .
J gene: TRBJ1-1
CDR3 DNA: TGTGCCAGCAGTTCTCATTGGGAGGTGAACACTGAAGCTTTCTTT
CDR3 protein: CASSSHWEVNTEAFF

clone size: .
V gene: TRBV5-4
D gene: TRBD1
J gene: TRBJ2-2
CDR3 DNA: TGTGCCAGCAGCGCCTCGACAGGGAAGAACACCGGGGAGCTGTTTTTT
CDR3 protein: CASSASTGKNTGELFF

clone size: once
V gene: TRBV6-5
D gene: TRBD1
J gene: TRBJ1-1
CDR3 DNA: TGTGCCAGCAGTTCAACTTCGGACAGGGTCGGCGGAGCTTTCTTT
CDR3 protein: CASSSTSDRVGGAFF

clone size: once
V gene: TRBV9
D gene: TRBD2
J gene: TRBJ2-3
CDR3 DNA: TGTGCCAGCAGCGTAGCACTGCGGGGGGGAATAGATACGCAGTATTTT
CDR3 protein: CASSVALRGGIDTQYF

clone size: .
V gene: TRBV10-1
D gene: .
J gene: TRBJ1-2
CDR3 DNA: TGCGCCAACAAGGGGGGAACCTTC
CDR3 protein: CANKGGTF

clone size: .
V gene: TRBV25-1
D gene: .
J gene: TRBJ2-6
CDR3 DNA: TGTGCCAGCAGTGATCGATTAACGGCCGGGGCCAACGTCCTGACTTTC
CDR3 protein: CASSDRLTAGANVLTF

clone size: .
V gene: TRBV5-4
D gene: .
J gene: TRBJ1-6
CDR3 DNA: TGTGCCAGCAGCCCGGAGGGTGGTTCACCCCTCCACTTT
CDR3 protein: CASSPEGGSPLHF

clone size: .
V gene: TRBV14
D gene: .
J gene: TRBJ1-3
CDR3 DNA: TGTGCCAGCAGCCGGGGAGGAAACACCATATATTTT
CDR3 protein: CASSRGGNTIYF

clone size: .
V gene: TRBV3-1/TRBV3-2
D gene: .
J gene: TRBJ1-3
CDR3 DNA: TGTGCCAGCAGCCAAGATACCCAACCGAGCTCTGGAAACACCATATATTTT
CDR3 protein: CASSQDTQPSSGNTIYF

clone size: .
V gene: TRBV18
D gene: TRBD1
J gene: TRBJ1-2
CDR3 DNA: TGTGCCAGCTCAGGAGGACAGGGGGGATATGGCTACACCTTC
CDR3 protein: CASSGGQGGYGYTF

clone size: .
V gene: TRBV5-1
D gene: .
J gene: TRBJ1-3
CDR3 DNA: TGCGCCAGCAGCTTAGACGGATCCTCTGGAAACACCATATATTTT
CDR3 protein: CASSLDGSSGNTIYF

clone size: .
V gene: TRBV3-1/TRBV3-2
D gene: .
J gene: TRBJ2-6
CDR3 DNA: TGTGCCAGCAGATCCGACCGCTCTGGGGCCAACGTCCTGACTTTC
CDR3 protein: CASRSDRSGANVLTF

clone size: .
V gene: TRBV5-1
D gene: TRBD1
J gene: TRBJ1-2
CDR3 DNA: TGCGCCAGCAACCTCGGAGGGGGACAGGGGAACTATGGCTACACCTTC
CDR3 protein: CASNLGGGQGNYGYTF

clone size: .
V gene: TRBV11-2
D gene: TRBD1
J gene: TRBJ2-7
CDR3 DNA: TGTGCCAGCAGCTCAACGGGGTGGACAGGGTCGATCGAGCAGTACTTC
CDR3 protein: CASSSTGWTGSIEQYF

clone size: .
V gene: TRBV29-1
D gene: .
J gene: TRBJ1-2
CDR3 DNA: TGCAGCGTTCGGGGTTCTAACTATGGCTACACCTTC
CDR3 protein: CSVRGSNYGYTF

clone size: .
V gene: TRBV3-1/TRBV3-2
D gene: .
J gene: TRBJ1-2
CDR3 DNA: TGTGCCAGCAGTGCACGGAACTATGGCTACACCTTC
CDR3 protein: CASSARNYGYTF

clone size: .
V gene: TRBV6-6
D gene: .
J gene: TRBJ1-1
CDR3 DNA: TGTGCCAGCAGTTCCTACGACAGCACTGAAGCTTTCTTT
CDR3 protein: CASSSYDSTEAFF

clone size: .
V gene: TRBV24-1
D gene: TRBD2
J gene: TRBJ2-1
CDR3 DNA: TGTGCCACCAGTCCCGAAGCTAGCGGGGGGGCAAGCAATGAGCAGTTCTTC
CDR3 protein: CATSPEASGGASNEQFF

clone size: .
V gene: TRBV6-2/TRBV6-3
D gene: .
J gene: TRBJ2-1
CDR3 DNA: TGTGCCAGCAGCTCTAGGGGCGGGTCTAGCTCCTACAATGAGCAGTTCTTC
CDR3 protein: CASSSRGGSSSYNEQFF

clone size: .
V gene: TRBV6-1
D gene: .
J gene: TRBJ2-5
CDR3 DNA: TGTGCCAGCAGTGAGCGGGCCGGGGTGACCCAGTACTTC
CDR3 protein: CASSERAGVTQYF

clone size: .
V gene: TRBV19
D gene: .
J gene: TRBJ1-3
CDR3 DNA: TGTGCCAGTAGAGCTCCTTTCAGGGGAGCGGGAAACACCATATATTTT
CDR3 protein: CASRAPFRGAGNTIYF